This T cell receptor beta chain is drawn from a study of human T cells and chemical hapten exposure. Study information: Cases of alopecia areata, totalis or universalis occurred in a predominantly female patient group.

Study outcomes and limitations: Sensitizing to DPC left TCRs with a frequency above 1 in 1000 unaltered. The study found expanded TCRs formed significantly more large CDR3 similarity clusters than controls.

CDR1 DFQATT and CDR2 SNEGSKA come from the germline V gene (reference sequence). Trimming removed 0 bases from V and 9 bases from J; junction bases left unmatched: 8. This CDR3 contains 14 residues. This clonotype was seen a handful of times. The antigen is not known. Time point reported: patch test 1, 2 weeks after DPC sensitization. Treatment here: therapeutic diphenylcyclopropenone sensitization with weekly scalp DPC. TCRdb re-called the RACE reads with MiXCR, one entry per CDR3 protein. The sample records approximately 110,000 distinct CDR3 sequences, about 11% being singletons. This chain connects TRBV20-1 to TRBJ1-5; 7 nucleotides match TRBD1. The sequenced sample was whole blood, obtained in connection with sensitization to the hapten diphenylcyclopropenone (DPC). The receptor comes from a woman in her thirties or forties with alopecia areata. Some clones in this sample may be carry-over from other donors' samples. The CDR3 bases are TGCAGTGCTAGAGAATGGACAGGTGGGGGGCCCCAGCATTTT. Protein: CSAREWTGGGPQHF.